What follows is one T cell receptor beta chain and its context. The data belong to a study of cytomegalovirus exposure and HLA in healthy donors. The PCR made use of 60 Vbeta and 13 Jbeta primers. TCRdb's table, derived via immunoSEQ multiplex PCR, lists solely in-frame clones and lacks some. The table has approximately 180,000 clones, 72% seen once. V dropped 4 bases and J dropped 9; count of bases not matched to a gene: 6. Germline loops: CDR1 MRHNA, CDR2 SNTAGT. This CDR3 contains 13 residues. The sequence was collected from a human donor in good health. Sequencing was performed on PBMCs. The V and J genes are TRBV6-4 and TRBJ2-1, with 7 bases identical to TRBD1. The CDR3 DNA reads as TGTGCCAGCAGTGCCCGCTACAGGGGTGAGCAGTTCTTC. Translation: CASSARYRGEQFF.